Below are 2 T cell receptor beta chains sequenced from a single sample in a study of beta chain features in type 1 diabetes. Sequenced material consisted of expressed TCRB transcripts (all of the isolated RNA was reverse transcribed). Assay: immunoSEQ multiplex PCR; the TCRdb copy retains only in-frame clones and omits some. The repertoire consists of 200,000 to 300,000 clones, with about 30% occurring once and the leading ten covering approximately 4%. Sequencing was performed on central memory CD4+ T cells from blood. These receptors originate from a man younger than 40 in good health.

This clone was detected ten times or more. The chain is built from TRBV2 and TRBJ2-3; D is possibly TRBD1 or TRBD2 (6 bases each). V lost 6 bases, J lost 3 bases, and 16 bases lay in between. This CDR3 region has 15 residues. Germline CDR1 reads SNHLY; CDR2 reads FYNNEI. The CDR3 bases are TGTGCCAGCAGCAAAGGGGGGTTGCAGACAGATACGCAGTATTTT. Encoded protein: CASSKGGLQTDTQYF.

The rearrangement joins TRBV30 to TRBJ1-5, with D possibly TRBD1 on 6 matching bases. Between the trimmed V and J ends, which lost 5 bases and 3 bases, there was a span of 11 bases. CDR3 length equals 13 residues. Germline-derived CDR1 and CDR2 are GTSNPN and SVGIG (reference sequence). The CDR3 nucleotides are TGTGCCTGGGCGACAGGACCCAATCAGCCCCAGCATTTT. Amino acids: CAWATGPNQPQHF.